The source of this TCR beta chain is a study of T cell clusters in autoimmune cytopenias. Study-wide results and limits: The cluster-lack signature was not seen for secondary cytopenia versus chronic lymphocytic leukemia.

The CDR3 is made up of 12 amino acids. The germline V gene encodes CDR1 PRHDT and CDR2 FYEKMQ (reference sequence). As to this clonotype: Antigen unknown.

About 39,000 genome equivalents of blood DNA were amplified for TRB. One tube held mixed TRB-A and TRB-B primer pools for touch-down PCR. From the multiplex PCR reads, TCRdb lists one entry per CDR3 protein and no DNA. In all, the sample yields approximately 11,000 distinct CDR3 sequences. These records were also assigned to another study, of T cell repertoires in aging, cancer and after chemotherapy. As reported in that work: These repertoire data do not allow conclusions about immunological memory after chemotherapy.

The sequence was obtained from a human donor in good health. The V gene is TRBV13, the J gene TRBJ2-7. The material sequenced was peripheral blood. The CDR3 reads CASSFGALEQYF.